The clone carrying this T cell receptor (beta chain) showed up many times. The data were obtained in a study of T cells in Graves' hyperthyroidism and ophthalmopathy. The CDR3 runs to 13 residues. The V gene lost 5 bases and the J gene lost 5 bases, with 12 bases spanning the gap. TCR beta CDR3 regions were amplified from RNA transcripts. TCR CDR3 underwent first-round RT-PCR with the HTBI primer set. From the multiplex PCR reads, TCRdb called clonotypes with MiXCR, one entry per CDR3 protein. The sample has approximately 380,000 distinct CDR3 sequences, around 15% seen once. This clonotype was obtained from a man between 45 and 60 years old with Graves' ophthalmopathy. V gene TRBV12-3 or TRBV12-4 combines with J gene TRBJ2-5, with D unclear. Sequencing was performed on blood. The CDR3 nucleotides are TGTGCCAGCAGTAGGGATCTCCAGGAGACCCAGTACTTC. Translated: CASSRDLQETQYF.